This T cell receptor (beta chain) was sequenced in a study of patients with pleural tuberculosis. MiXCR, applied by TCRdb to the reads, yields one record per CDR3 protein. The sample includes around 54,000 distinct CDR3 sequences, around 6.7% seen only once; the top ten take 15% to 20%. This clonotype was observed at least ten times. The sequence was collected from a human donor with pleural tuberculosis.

The CDR3 loop reads CASSSGQGDEQYF. The CDR3 nucleotides are TGTGCCAGCAGTTCGGGACAGGGAGACGAGCAGTACTTC. The genes are TRBV28 and TRBJ2-7, with 9 bases that match TRBD1. In germline, CDR1 is MDHEN, CDR2 SYDVKM. The CDR3 runs to 13 residues. Trimming removed 4 bases from V and 5 bases from J; junction bases left unmatched: 3.